The sequence of this T cell receptor (beta chain) was determined in a study of graft-versus-host responses after intestinal transplantation. Study-level background: As for transplant type, recipients had multivisceral, liver-intestinal, or isolated intestinal grafts. Anti-thymocyte globulin induction, then tacrolimus and steroids for roughly 3 years, went to all recipients. Points from the study as a whole: GvH clones were identified in recipient marrow, with some first appearing in ileum or blood. There was an association between peak levels of circulating GvH clones and early post-transplant HvG declines.

This table comes from immunoSEQ multiplex PCR, and its TCRdb copy is limited to in-frame clones, with some not included. The sample includes approximately 78,000 clones, around nine tenths of them seen just once. Concerning this clone itself: Its antigen is currently unknown.

This clonotype was sampled from a human donor who was the organ donor for an intestinal transplant. The sequences come from unstimulated CD8+ T cells sorted from spleen or lymph node cells, collected before transplant.

This CDR3 reads CASSLGSFYGYTF. The DNA of the CDR3 is TGTGCCAGCAGCTTGGGCAGTTTCTATGGCTACACCTTC. The chain is built from TRBV5-4 and TRBJ1-2; no clear D gene. Trimming shortened V by 0 bases and J by 4 bases, and 7 bases separated the two germline ends. Germline V gives CDR1 SGHNT, CDR2 YYREEE (reference sequence). CDR3 length: 13 amino acids.